The 25 T cell receptor beta chains in this list originate from one sample, sequenced in a study of radiotherapy plus CTLA-4 blockade in lung cancer. Clones were sequenced by immunoSEQ multiplex PCR, and TCRdb holds only the in-frame ones, with some missing. The profile covers 55,000 to 80,000 clones, with 60% to 80% appearing a single time and approximately 4% taken by the ten largest. The sample consisted of peripheral blood, taken from a patient treated with radiotherapy plus ipilimumab. The source is a human donor with non-small cell lung cancer who had a complete response to radiotherapy plus ipilimumab.

V is TRBV30 and J is TRBJ1-2, with D perhaps TRBD1 (6 bases). Germline lookup yields CDR1 GTSNPN and CDR2 SVGIG (reference sequence). The CDR3 runs to 11 residues. The V gene lost 2 bases and the J gene lost 7 bases, with 8 bases spanning the gap. CDR3 nucleotide sequence: TGTGCCTGGAGTTTGACAGGTGGCTACACCTTC. Translated: CAWSLTGGYTF.

The chain uses TRBV5-8 and TRBJ2-1; a possible D gene is TRBD1 (6 bases). The V end was cut by 4 bases, the J end by 9 bases, with 17 bases between. From germline, CDR1 is SGHTS and CDR2 YDEGEE. The CDR3 is 14 residues long. Here the CDR3 DNA reads TGTGCCAGCAGCCCGCAGACAGGCCAGGTTGAGCAGTTCTTC. This codes for CASSPQTGQVEQFF.

The rearrangement links TRBV2 to TRBJ1-1; perhaps TRBD1 as D (5 bases). Per the germline V gene, CDR1 is SNHLY and CDR2 is FYNNEI. The CDR3 runs to 11 residues. Trimming removed 6 bases at V and 11 bases at J, with 13 bases between. DNA of the CDR3: TGTGCCAGCAGGGAGGGGTTTGGGGCTTTCTTT. This gives the protein CASREGFGAFF.

The chain is built from TRBV27 and TRBJ2-7; perhaps TRBD1 as D (5 bases). The CDR3 loop spans 14 amino acids. Germline V gene lookup returns CDR1 MNHEY and CDR2 SMNVEV (reference sequence). With 5 bases removed from V and 0 bases from J, the gap between germline ends came to 11 bases. The CDR3 DNA reads as TGTGCCAGCAGTCCCAGACAGTACTCCTACGAGCAGTACTTC. Protein: CASSPRQYSYEQYF.

This clone has a single count. The chain employs TRBV6-1 and TRBJ2-7, with a weak D call TRBD1 (5 bases). The CDR3 extends over 12 amino acids. The germline V gene has CDR1 MNHNS and CDR2 SASEGT. V lost 2 bases and J 5 bases, leaving 7 bases between the germline ends. The DNA of the CDR3 is TGTGCCAGCAGTGAATTAGGGGACGAGCAGTACGTC. This gives the protein CASSELGDEQYV.

This rearrangement joins TRBV19 to TRBJ1-3; D ambiguous. This CDR3 contains 15 residues. The V end was cut by 8 bases, the J end by 0 bases, with 14 bases between. Germline CDR1 LNHDA, CDR2 SQIVND (reference sequence). The DNA of the CDR3 is TGTGCCAGTCGGGCCAGCTCTAGCTCTGGAAACACCATATATTTT. Protein sequence: CASRASSSSGNTIYF.

V gene TRBV19 combines with J gene TRBJ1-1, with a tentative D call TRBD1 (6 bases). The germline V and J ends were trimmed by 9 bases and 1 base, with 18 bases remaining between them. CDR1 is LNHDA and CDR2 is SQIVND in the germline V gene (reference sequence). The CDR3 spans 15 residues. As DNA, the CDR3 is TGTGCCAGCAAGTCGGGGGGCGCGGAGAACACTGAAGCTTTCTTT. Encoded protein: CASKSGGAENTEAFF.

J is TRBJ1-6 and V is TRBV27; 9 positions match TRBD1. The CDR3 loop spans 16 amino acids. The ends lost 5 bases at V and 7 bases at J; junction bases unmatched: 9. Per the germline V gene, CDR1 is MNHEY and CDR2 is SMNVEV (reference sequence). DNA for the CDR3: TGTGCCAGCAGTATACAGGGGGCTTCTGGAAATTCACCCCTCCACTTT. It is translated as CASSIQGASGNSPLHF.

CDR3: CASSPSSGQGNEQFF. CDR3 coding DNA: TGTGCCAGCAGCCCGTCTAGCGGCCAGGGTAATGAGCAGTTCTTC. The chain uses TRBV6-6 and TRBJ2-1; 7 nucleotides agree with TRBD2. The germline V gene has CDR1 MNHNY and CDR2 SVGAGI (reference sequence). V lost 6 bases and J lost 7; bases outside the gene matches: 12. The CDR3 covers 15 residues.

This rearrangement joins TRBV6-5 to TRBJ2-5; 11 bases line up with TRBD2. Germline-derived CDR1 and CDR2 are MNHEY and SVGAGI. The V segment lost 2 bases and the J segment 4 bases; nucleotides outside the gene matches: 0. The CDR3 runs 14 residues. Here the CDR3 reads CASSYLAGGETQYF. As DNA, the CDR3 is TGTGCCAGCAGTTACCTAGCGGGGGGAGAGACCCAGTACTTC.

This CDR3 reads CASSPSGQGHEKLFF. The CDR3, as DNA: TGTGCCAGCAGCCCAAGCGGACAGGGACATGAAAAACTGTTTTTT. V and J are TRBV11-3 and TRBJ1-4; 8 nucleotides agree with TRBD1. The V gene end was trimmed by 5 bases and the J gene end by 6 bases; junction bases not matched to a gene: 8. CDR3 length: 15 residues. Germline CDR1 reads SGHNT; CDR2 reads YENEEA.

This clone was found once. The chain is built from TRBV2 and TRBJ1-1, with TRBD1 as a possible D gene (5 bases). V lost 3 bases and J 0 bases, leaving 14 bases between the germline ends. CDR1 SNHLY and CDR2 FYNNEI come from the germline V gene. This CDR3 has 16 amino acids. CDR3 residues: CASSERYRQLNTEAFF. CDR3 DNA sequence: TGTGCCAGCAGTGAGAGATACAGGCAGTTGAACACTGAAGCTTTCTTT.

CDR3 in amino acids: CASSLIRQGRSEKLFF. For the CDR3, the DNA is TGTGCCAGCAGCTTGATTAGACAGGGAAGGAGTGAAAAACTGTTTTTT. The chain is built from TRBV5-6 and TRBJ1-4; 7 nucleotides align to TRBD1. CDR1 is SGHDT, CDR2 YYEEEE, per germline. The ends lost 1 base at V and 7 bases at J; junction bases unmatched: 10. The CDR3 covers 16 residues.

This clone was counted between two and nine times. The chain combines TRBV5-1 with TRBJ1-1; 9 positions match TRBD1. Germline V lookup: CDR1 SGHRS, CDR2 YFSETQ. This CDR3 has 20 residues. V dropped 2 bases and J dropped 0; count of bases not matched to a gene: 17. The CDR3 reads CASSLRDRVEVGRVNTEAFF. The CDR3 DNA reads TGCGCCAGCAGCTTACGGGACAGGGTAGAGGTGGGTAGGGTGAACACTGAAGCTTTCTTT.

This clone was detected only once. This chain links TRBV30 with TRBJ1-4, with D tentatively TRBD1 (5 bases). Trimming left V 6 bases short and J 8 bases short, with 19 bases between. The CDR3 has 14 amino acids. Germline V gene lookup returns CDR1 GTSNPN and CDR2 SVGIG (reference sequence). The CDR3 loop is CACTYRDRVEKLFF. Written as DNA, the CDR3 is TGTGCCTGTACATACCGGGACCGTGTCGAAAAACTGTTTTTT.

The rearrangement uses TRBV19 and TRBJ1-3, with D hard to call. This CDR3 is built from 12 residues. The V end lost 4 bases, the J end lost 3 bases, and 4 bases lay between the germline ends. CDR1 is LNHDA, CDR2 SQIVND, per germline (reference sequence). The CDR3 nucleotides read TGTGCCAGTAGTACCAGTGGAAACACCATATATTTT. Residues: CASSTSGNTIYF.

This clone has a single count. This chain connects TRBV6-5 to TRBJ1-2; possibly TRBD1 for D (6 bases). The V and J ends lost 6 bases and 5 bases respectively, with 10 bases between them. The germline V gene encodes CDR1 MNHEY and CDR2 SVGAGI. The CDR3 runs 12 residues. Here the CDR3 DNA reads TGTGCCAGCAGGGACAGTGTTTATGGCTACACCTTC. Protein: CASRDSVYGYTF.

The chain couples TRBV6-5 to TRBJ1-5; 9 bases are a match to TRBD1. The ends lost 6 bases at V and 7 bases at J; junction bases unmatched: 10. CDR1 is MNHEY and CDR2 is SVGAGI in the germline V gene. This CDR3 is built from 15 residues. The CDR3 spells CASSPLDRGRQPQHF. The CDR3, as DNA: TGTGCCAGCAGCCCCCTTGACAGGGGGAGGCAGCCCCAGCATTTT.

The chain employs TRBV29-1 and TRBJ2-5; no clear D. The V end was cut by 0 bases, the J end by 2 bases, with 10 bases between. This CDR3 region has 14 residues. Per the germline V gene, CDR1 is SQVTM and CDR2 is ANQGSEA. The CDR3 reads CSVEDGTIQETQYF. The CDR3 nucleotides read TGCAGCGTTGAAGATGGTACCATACAAGAGACCCAGTACTTC.

The chain joins TRBV5-1 to TRBJ2-2, with 9 bases aligning to TRBD1. J lost 4 bases, V lost 1 base, and 8 bases had no gene match. The CDR3 is 17 residues long. CDR1 SGHRS and CDR2 YFSETQ come from the germline V gene. The chain's CDR3 is CASSLNLGTGSTGELFF. CDR3 nucleotides: TGCGCCAGCAGCTTGAATCTTGGGACAGGGTCCACCGGGGAGCTGTTTTTT.

In nucleotides, the CDR3 is TGTGCCAGCAGTGGGGACGGTTTCACAGATACGCAGTATTTT. As protein: CASSGDGFTDTQYF. This chain links TRBV2 with TRBJ2-3; D assignment may be TRBD1 or TRBD2 (5 bases each). CDR3 length equals 14 residues. Germline loops: CDR1 SNHLY, CDR2 FYNNEI. Trimming removed 4 bases from V and 2 bases from J, with 10 bases in between.

This clone has only a few counts. The chain joins TRBV27 to TRBJ1-1; D remains ambiguous. The CDR3 has 12 amino acids. CDR1 MNHEY and CDR2 SMNVEV come from the germline V gene (reference sequence). V lost 4 bases to trimming and J lost 4 bases, with 7 bases between them. In DNA, the CDR3 is TGTGCCAGCAGTTCCACCGTCACTGAAGCTTTCTTT. Residues: CASSSTVTEAFF.

The genes are TRBV5-1 and TRBJ1-1, with D perhaps TRBD1 (5 bases). V was pared by 0 bases and J by 8 bases, with 17 bases between. Germline CDR1 is SGHRS and CDR2 is YFSETQ. The CDR3 contains 15 residues. This CDR3 is CASSLAAGRSQEAFF. CDR3 nucleotides: TGCGCCAGCAGCTTGGCCGCAGGGAGATCACAGGAAGCTTTCTTT.

The sample holds a few counts of this clone. The chain has TRBV28 and TRBJ2-7; possibly TRBD1 or TRBD2 for D (5 bases each). The V end was cut by 7 bases, the J end by 4 bases, with 14 bases between. CDR1 and CDR2 (germline): MDHEN, SYDVKM. The CDR3 totals 13 residues. CDR3 nucleotides: TGTGCCAGCACCACCCAGGGAGTGTACGAGCAGTACGTC. This codes for CASTTQGVYEQYV.

J is TRBJ1-4 and V is TRBV5-4, with 9 bases aligning to TRBD1. CDR1 and CDR2 (germline): SGHNT, YYREEE (reference sequence). This CDR3 has 15 residues. Trimming removed 1 base from V and 6 bases from J; junction bases left unmatched: 4. CDR3 sequence (DNA): TGTGCCAGCAGCTTGTACCGGACAGGGGATGAAAAACTGTTTTTT. It codes for CASSLYRTGDEKLFF.